These 5 T cell receptor beta chains were sequenced from one sample in a study of blood T cell repertoires in COVID-19. Using immunoSEQ multiplex PCR, the repertoire was profiled, and TCRdb retains in-frame clones only, with some absent. Here the sample spans around 86,000 clones, around 85% being singletons. Sequenced material: peripheral blood. All receptors come from a human donor in a cohort sampled during active COVID-19.

The rearrangement links TRBV6-2 or TRBV6-3 to TRBJ2-1, with TRBD1 matching over 9 bases. With 2 bases clipped from V and 2 bases from J, the junction kept 7 bases outside the gene matches. This CDR3 region has 17 residues. Looked up from germline, CDR1 is MNHEY and CDR2 is SVGEGT. This CDR3 is CASSYPRGQGPYNEQFF. The CDR3 nucleotides are TGTGCCAGCAGTTACCCGAGAGGACAGGGGCCCTACAATGAGCAGTTCTTC.

V is TRBV4-3 and J is TRBJ2-7, with D uncertain. Germline CDR1 LGHNA, CDR2 YSLEER. This CDR3 region has 15 residues. V was clipped by 0 bases and J by 3 bases, with 12 bases between them. The CDR3 spells CASSQDLMGLYEQYF. The CDR3 DNA is TGCGCCAGCAGCCAAGACCTGATGGGCCTCTACGAGCAGTACTTC.

The V gene is TRBV6-5, the J gene TRBJ1-2; 10 bases line up with TRBD1. The CDR3 runs to 15 residues. CDR1 MNHEY and CDR2 SVGAGI come from the germline V gene. Losses at the gene ends were 0 bases for V and 4 bases for J; bases not matched to a gene: 2. CDR3 region: CASSYSGTGAYGYTF. DNA for the CDR3: TGTGCCAGCAGTTACTCCGGGACAGGGGCCTATGGCTACACCTTC.

Here the CDR3 DNA reads TGTGCCAGCAGCGTCCGACTAGCGGTGTTTTCTGGGGCCAACGTCCTGACTTTC. As protein: CASSVRLAVFSGANVLTF. The chain links TRBV11-2 to TRBJ2-6; 9 bases align to TRBD2. In germline, CDR1 is SGHAT, CDR2 FQNNGV. Germline trimming cut 5 bases from V and 1 base from J; bases unmatched to any gene: 9. The CDR3 has 18 residues.

This chain connects TRBV7-2 to TRBJ1-2; 8 positions match TRBD1. The V and J ends lost 4 bases and 2 bases, in that order; junction bases with no gene match: 6. Germline CDR1 and CDR2: SGHTA and FQGNSA. This CDR3 comprises 15 residues. The CDR3 sequence is CASSSPGQVNYGYTF. The CDR3 coding sequence is TGTGCCAGCAGCTCCCCGGGACAGGTGAACTATGGCTACACCTTC.